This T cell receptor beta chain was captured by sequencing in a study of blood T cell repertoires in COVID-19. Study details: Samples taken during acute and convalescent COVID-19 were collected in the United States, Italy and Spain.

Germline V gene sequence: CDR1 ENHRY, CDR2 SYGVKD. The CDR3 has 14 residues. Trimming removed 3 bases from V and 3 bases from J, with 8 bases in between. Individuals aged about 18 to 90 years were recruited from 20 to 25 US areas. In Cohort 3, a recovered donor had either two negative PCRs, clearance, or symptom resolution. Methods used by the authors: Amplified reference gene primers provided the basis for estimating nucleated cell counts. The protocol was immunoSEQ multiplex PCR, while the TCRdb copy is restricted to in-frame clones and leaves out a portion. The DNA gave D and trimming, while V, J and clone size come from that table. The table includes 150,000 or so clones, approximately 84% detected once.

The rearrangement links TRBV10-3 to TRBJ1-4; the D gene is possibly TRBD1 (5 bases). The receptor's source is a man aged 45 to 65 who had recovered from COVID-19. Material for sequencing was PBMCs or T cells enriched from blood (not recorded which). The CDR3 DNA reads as TGTGCCATCAGTGACGCGGGGGCTAATGAAAAACTGTTTTTT. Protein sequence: CAISDAGANEKLFF.